This T cell receptor beta chain was recovered during a study of blood T cell repertoires in COVID-19. Overall study context: The United States, Italy and Spain supplied acute and convalescent COVID-19 samples.

Germline values: CDR1 KGHSH, CDR2 LQKENI. V lost 0 bases, J lost 6 bases, and 8 bases lay in between. This CDR3 region has 13 residues. Assay used: immunoSEQ multiplex PCR; TCRdb lists only in-frame clones, some missing. Of some 430,000 clones in the sample, about 90% were seen once. The sequence was collected from a man aged 18 to 35 who had recovered from COVID-19. This chain links TRBV18 with TRBJ1-1; D is undetermined. The sample taken for sequencing was PBMCs or T cells enriched from blood (not recorded which). CDR3 in DNA: TGTGCCAGCTCACCACCGACGGGAGCTGAAGCTTTCTTT. It codes for CASSPPTGAEAFF.